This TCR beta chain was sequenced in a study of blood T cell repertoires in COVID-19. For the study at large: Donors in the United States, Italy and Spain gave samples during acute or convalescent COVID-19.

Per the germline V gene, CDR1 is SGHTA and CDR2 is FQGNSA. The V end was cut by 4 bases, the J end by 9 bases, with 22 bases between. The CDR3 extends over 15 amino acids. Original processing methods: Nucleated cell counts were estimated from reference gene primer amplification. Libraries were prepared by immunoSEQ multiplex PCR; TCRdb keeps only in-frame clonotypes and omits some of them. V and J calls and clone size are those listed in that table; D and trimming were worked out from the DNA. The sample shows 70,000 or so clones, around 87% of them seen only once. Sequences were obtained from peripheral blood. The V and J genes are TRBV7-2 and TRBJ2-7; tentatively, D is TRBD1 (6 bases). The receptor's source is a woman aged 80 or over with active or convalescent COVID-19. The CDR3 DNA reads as TGTGCCAGCAGCTCCAACCGGGACAACCACGTCGGGCAGTACTTC. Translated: CASSSNRDNHVGQYF.